This TCR beta chain was sequenced during a study of T cell responses to AZD1222 COVID-19 vaccine. This CDR3 comprises 13 residues. CDR1 and CDR2 from the germline V gene are SQVTM and ANQGSEA. V was trimmed by 7 bases and J by 5 bases, leaving 15 bases between them. As to this clone: As yet, its antigen is unknown.

Assay: immunoSEQ multiplex PCR; the TCRdb copy retains only in-frame clones and omits some. Found here are some 96,000 clones, around nine tenths of them singletons; the top ten hold around 1.7%. General study findings and limits: At 160-218 and 743-854, vaccine-associated CD4 TCRs were dominant, and they spanned spike. The study identified only five to seven AZD1222 recipients as seropositive at baseline. Vaccination with two AZD1222 doses was followed by a rise in Spike-specific TCR breadth and depth.

The sample here was peripheral blood, taken on day 0 of AZD1222 vaccination. The genes are TRBV29-1 and TRBJ2-1; D might be TRBD1 (6 bases). This receptor was taken from an adult in good health. Here the CDR3 DNA reads TGCAGCGCCACCGGGACACAGAACAATGAGCAGTTCTTC. Its protein is CSATGTQNNEQFF.